This entry lists 29 T cell receptor beta chains sequenced from one sample in a study of blood T cell repertoires in COVID-19. TCRdb's copy holds only in-frame clones and misses some; the assay was immunoSEQ multiplex PCR. The table has 45,000 to 55,000 clones, 80% to 90% seen once. The sequencing input was peripheral blood. These receptors all stem from a human donor in a cohort sampled during active COVID-19.

This clone showed up just once. The chain uses TRBV25-1 and TRBJ1-2, with 8 bases aligning to TRBD1. Germline V gene sequence: CDR1 MGHDK, CDR2 SYGVNS. V trimming: 1 base; J trimming: 4 bases; junction bases outside the gene matches: 5. The CDR3 has 15 residues. Here the CDR3 DNA reads TGTGCCAGCAGTGAATCATTAGACAGGGGCTATGGCTACACCTTC. It translates to CASSESLDRGYGYTF.

The V gene is TRBV7-3, the J gene TRBJ1-3; D remains unclear. Germline loops: CDR1 SGHTA, CDR2 FQGTGA. The CDR3 covers 13 residues. V lost 2 bases, J lost 4 bases, and 6 bases lay in between. The CDR3 here is CASSLSRGNTIYF. DNA of the CDR3: TGTGCCAGCAGCTTATCGCGGGGAAACACCATATATTTT.

The chain has TRBV4-3 and TRBJ2-1, with a weak D call TRBD1 (6 bases). The CDR3 spans 15 residues. Germline CDR1 reads LGHNA; CDR2 reads YSLEER. Trimming took off 4 bases at V and 2 bases at J, with 12 bases between the two ends. The CDR3 spells CASSRRRTAYNEQFF. The CDR3 coding sequence is TGCGCCAGCAGCCGGAGAAGGACAGCCTACAATGAGCAGTTCTTC.

The chain couples TRBV19 to TRBJ1-3; 12 nucleotides line up with TRBD1. This CDR3 is 17 amino acids long. CDR1 is LNHDA and CDR2 is SQIVND in the germline V gene (reference sequence). The V and J ends lost 5 bases and 6 bases, in that order; junction bases with no gene match: 11. CDR3 protein: CASSVLPGQGAENTIYF. The CDR3 nucleotides read TGTGCCAGTAGTGTCCTTCCGGGACAGGGGGCCGAAAACACCATATATTTT. Full variable domain (remainder filled in from reference TRBV19 and TRBJ1-3): DGGITQSPKYLFRKEGQNVTLSCEQNLNHDAMYWYRQDPGQGLRLIYYSQIVNDFQKGDIAEGYSVSREKKESFPLTVTSAQKNPTAFYLCASSVLPGQGAENTIYFGEGSWLTVV.

J is TRBJ1-5 and V is TRBV6-6; the match to TRBD1 covers 9 bases. Looked up from germline, CDR1 is MNHNY and CDR2 is SVGAGI (reference sequence). Trimming took 7 bases from V and 5 from J; bases not matched to a gene: 9. This CDR3 region has 15 residues. The chain's CDR3 is CASTDGTGRYQPQHF. CDR3 nucleotides: TGTGCCAGCACCGACGGGACAGGGAGATATCAGCCCCAGCATTTT.

The J gene is TRBJ2-3, the V gene TRBV18, with 10 bases lining up with TRBD1. The germline gives CDR1 KGHSH, CDR2 LQKENI. This CDR3 contains 16 residues. The junction had 5 bases not matched to a gene; V was cut back by 3 bases and J by 2 bases. DNA of the CDR3: TGTGCCAGCTCACCGGGACAGGGGAGATTCACAGATACGCAGTATTTT. This codes for CASSPGQGRFTDTQYF.

V usage is TRBV18 and J usage is TRBJ1-5; 9 nucleotides match TRBD1. The V and J ends lost 6 bases and 4 bases, in that order; junction bases with no gene match: 4. Germline CDR1 is KGHSH and CDR2 is LQKENI. The CDR3 loop spans 14 amino acids. The CDR3 here is CASSQGTGNQPQHF. DNA of the CDR3: TGTGCCAGCTCGCAAGGGACAGGGAATCAGCCCCAGCATTTT.

This sequence joins TRBV12-3 or TRBV12-4 and TRBJ2-7; maybe TRBD1 (6 bases). The CDR3 extends over 12 amino acids. V shed 5 bases and J shed 5 bases, with 10 bases lying between them. The CDR3 nucleotides are TGTGCCAGCAGTCTACAGGGAAACGAGCAGTACTTC. Translation: CASSLQGNEQYF.

The chain has TRBV4-3 and TRBJ2-7; D call uncertain. Trimming removed 0 bases at V and 0 bases at J, with 6 bases between. CDR1 is LGHNA, CDR2 YSLEER, per germline. This CDR3 has 14 amino acids. CDR3 nucleotide sequence: TGCGCCAGCAGCCAAGATTCCAACTCCTACGAGCAGTACTTC. It is translated as CASSQDSNSYEQYF.

The V and J genes are TRBV3-1 (or the pseudogene TRBV3-2) and TRBJ2-3, with TRBD1 matching over 7 bases. The V gene's germline CDR1 is LGHDT and CDR2 YNNKEL (reference sequence). The V and J ends lost 1 base and 4 bases, in that order; junction bases with no gene match: 8. The CDR3 runs to 16 residues. The CDR3, as DNA: TGTGCCAGCAGCCAAGCCCCGACAGGGCGGGCAGATACGCAGTATTTT. This codes for CASSQAPTGRADTQYF.

The chain has TRBV2 and TRBJ1-1; 9 bases line up with TRBD1. V shed 5 bases, J shed 1 base, and the junction held 2 bases outside the gene matches. CDR1 SNHLY and CDR2 FYNNEI come from the germline V gene. This CDR3 spans 14 amino acids. The CDR3 sequence: CASSLTGGNTEAFF. The CDR3 nucleotides are TGTGCCAGCAGTCTGACAGGGGGGAACACTGAAGCTTTCTTT.

V gene TRBV11-2 combines with J gene TRBJ2-5, with 9 bases that match TRBD1. The J segment lost 2 bases and the V segment lost 4 bases, leaving 5 bases of the junction unmatched. The germline gives CDR1 SGHAT, CDR2 FQNNGV. There are 15 residues in the CDR3. CDR3 sequence reads: CASSSPDRGQETQYF. The CDR3 DNA is TGTGCCAGCAGCTCTCCTGACAGGGGGCAAGAGACCCAGTACTTC.

V usage is TRBV25-1 and J usage is TRBJ1-1; D not resolved. Germline lookup yields CDR1 MGHDK and CDR2 SYGVNS. The CDR3 totals 13 residues. Trimming removed 5 bases at V and 0 bases at J, with 7 bases between. The CDR3 DNA reads TGTGCCAGCAGTAGGGAGGTGAACACTGAAGCTTTCTTT. Residues: CASSREVNTEAFF.

The rearrangement joins TRBV18 to TRBJ2-1, with D perhaps matching TRBD1 (5 bases). This CDR3 contains 14 residues. V shed 2 bases and J shed 4 bases, with 9 bases lying between them. Germline V gene lookup returns CDR1 KGHSH and CDR2 LQKENI. CDR3 region: CASSPSREYNEQFF. The CDR3 DNA sequence: TGTGCCAGCTCACCATCCAGGGAATACAATGAGCAGTTCTTC.

The chain couples TRBV6-1 to TRBJ2-2; possibly TRBD2 for D (6 bases). Germline values: CDR1 MNHNS, CDR2 SASEGT. V dropped 2 bases and J dropped 7 bases, with 14 bases sitting between them. The CDR3 contains 15 residues. The CDR3 nucleotides read TGTGCCAGCAGTGAAACCGCGGGATGGTTCGGGGAGCTGTTTTTT. It is translated as CASSETAGWFGELFF.

J is TRBJ2-7 and V is TRBV4-1, with 14 nucleotides matching TRBD2. The CDR3 extends over 15 amino acids. Trimming at V came to 5 bases and at J to 3 bases, leaving 3 bases not matched to a gene. Germline V gene sequence: CDR1 MGHRA, CDR2 YSYEKL. The CDR3 here is CASSMGLAGVYEQYF. CDR3 DNA sequence: TGCGCCAGCAGCATGGGACTAGCGGGAGTCTACGAGCAGTACTTC.

This clone was observed a few times. The rearrangement links TRBV4-1 to TRBJ1-5, with no clear D. Germline CDR1 reads MGHRA; CDR2 reads YSYEKL. Trimming left V 0 bases short and J 9 bases short, with 15 bases between. The CDR3 is 15 residues long. The CDR3, as DNA: TGCGCCAGCAGCCAAGACGAGGGCAATGGCCTGCCCCAGCATTTT. As protein: CASSQDEGNGLPQHF.

This rearrangement joins TRBV5-1 to TRBJ1-5; a weak D match, TRBD1 (5 bases). V was clipped by 4 bases and J by 6 bases, with 17 bases between them. CDR1 and CDR2 (germline): SGHRS, YFSETQ. The CDR3 totals 15 residues. Here the CDR3 DNA reads TGCGCCAGCAGCCTAGACAGCCGGGGGACTCAGCCCCAGCATTTT. Translated: CASSLDSRGTQPQHF.

Regarding this clone: An end of the junction differs from the germline gene, which may be a read error. CDR3 bases: TGTGCTAGCTCGGTCATAAACGTCCTACGCTTC. This codes for CASSVINVLRF. This chain uses TRBV12-5 with TRBJ1-2, with D uncertain. The CDR3 contains 11 residues. Germline V CDR1 and CDR2: LGHNT, FRNRAP.

The chain is built from TRBV2 and TRBJ1-1; 7 bases agree with TRBD1. CDR3 size: 13 residues. The germline gives CDR1 SNHLY, CDR2 FYNNEI. V was pared by 8 bases and J by 6 bases, with 9 bases of the junction left unmatched. DNA of the CDR3: TGTGCCAGCGGAGGGGGCTTCAAGGCTGAAGCTTTCTTT. Translation: CASGGGFKAEAFF.

The V call is TRBV14, the J call TRBJ1-5; D gene unclear. Trimming left V 1 base short and J 3 bases short, with 4 bases between. The CDR3 sequence is 13 residues long. The germline V gene has CDR1 SGHDN and CDR2 FVKESK. The CDR3 DNA reads TGTGCCAGCAGCCAAGGGCTCAATCAGCCCCAGCATTTT. This encodes CASSQGLNQPQHF.

This clone was seen a single time. The chain employs TRBV11-1 and TRBJ1-2; no clear D. Trimming took off 1 base at V and 5 bases at J, with 11 bases between the two ends. The CDR3 spans 14 residues. From germline, CDR1 is SGHAT and CDR2 FQDESV (reference sequence). CDR3 nucleotide sequence: TGTGCCAGCAGCTTAGGCGGCGCTGGATATGGCTACACCTTC. Protein sequence: CASSLGGAGYGYTF.

J is TRBJ1-6 and V is TRBV6-5, with a possible D match to TRBD1 (6 bases). V was shortened by 1 base and J by 2 bases, with 9 bases between the two germline ends. Germline CDR1 reads MNHEY; CDR2 reads SVGAGI. The CDR3 is 16 amino acids. CDR3 sequence (DNA): TGTGCCAGCAGTTACTTGGGGGCCACCTATAATTCACCCCTCCACTTT. Protein: CASSYLGATYNSPLHF.

This clone came up once. The CDR3 sequence is CAISELAKQFF. The DNA of the CDR3 is TGTGCCATCAGTGAACTAGCGAAGCAGTTCTTC. The chain recombines TRBV10-3 with TRBJ2-1; 7 bases are shared with TRBD2. With V trimmed by 3 bases and J by 11 bases, 1 base remained unmatched. Germline-derived CDR1 and CDR2 are ENHRY and SYGVKD. This CDR3 contains 11 residues.

This clone occurred once. V usage is TRBV2 and J usage is TRBJ2-5; D might be TRBD2 (7 bases). CDR3 size: 13 residues. Per the germline V gene, CDR1 is SNHLY and CDR2 is FYNNEI. V lost 7 bases, J lost 3 bases, and 12 bases lay in between. The CDR3 DNA reads as TGTGCCAGCAAGGGGGGGCCAAAAGAGACCCAGTACTTC. The encoded protein is CASKGGPKETQYF.

This clone was counted once. The gene calls are TRBV3-1 (or the pseudogene TRBV3-2) and TRBJ2-7, with a possible D match to TRBD1 (6 bases). The CDR3 is 15 residues long. V shed 4 bases and J shed 3 bases, with 16 bases lying between them. The V gene's germline CDR1 is LGHDT and CDR2 YNNKEL (reference sequence). The DNA for the CDR3 is TGTGCCAGCAGCCCCGGCACAGGGTATAGCTACGAGCAGTACTTC. It translates to CASSPGTGYSYEQYF.

The gene calls are TRBV12-3 or TRBV12-4 and TRBJ2-5; no clear D. Trimming stripped 10 bases from V and 9 bases from J, with 18 bases between. CDR3 length: 12 amino acids. CDR3 in DNA: TGTGCCACCAGAGAGGCCGGCCGGGCCCAGTACTTC. Its protein is CATREAGRAQYF.

The chain employs TRBV6-1 and TRBJ2-1, with a possible D match to TRBD1 (5 bases). CDR3 length equals 14 residues. Per germline, CDR1 MNHNS and CDR2 SASEGT. Deletions cut 2 bases from V and 2 bases from J, with 7 bases between. The CDR3 coding sequence is TGTGCCAGCAGTGAACGGACAACCTACAATGAGCAGTTCTTC. It yields the protein CASSERTTYNEQFF.

J is TRBJ2-7 and V is TRBV6-5, with a weak D call TRBD1 (6 bases). V dropped 6 bases and J dropped 2 bases, with 8 bases sitting between them. The CDR3 is made up of 12 amino acids. CDR1 is MNHEY, CDR2 SVGAGI, per germline. CDR3 protein: CASSRDTYEQYF. CDR3 in DNA: TGTGCCAGCAGCCGGGACACCTACGAGCAGTACTTC.